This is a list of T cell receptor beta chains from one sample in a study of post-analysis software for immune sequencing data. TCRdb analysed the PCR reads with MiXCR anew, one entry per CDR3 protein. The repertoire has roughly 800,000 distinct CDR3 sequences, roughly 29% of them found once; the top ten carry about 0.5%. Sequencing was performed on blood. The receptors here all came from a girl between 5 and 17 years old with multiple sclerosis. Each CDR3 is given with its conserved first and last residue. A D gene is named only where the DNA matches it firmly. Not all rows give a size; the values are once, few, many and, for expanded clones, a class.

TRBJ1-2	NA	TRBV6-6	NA	CASSYQLEANYGYTF	TGTGCCAGCAGTTACCAGCTGGAGGCTAACTATGGCTACACCTTC
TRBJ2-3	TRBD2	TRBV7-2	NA	CASSLRAGDLGDTQYF	TGTGCCAGCAGCTTAAGGGCGGGGGATTTGGGGGATACGCAGTATTTT
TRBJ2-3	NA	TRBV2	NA	CASIGTGASTQYF	TGTGCCAGCATCGGGACTGGCGCCAGTACGCAGTATTTT
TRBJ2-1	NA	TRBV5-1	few	CASSPGTQNNEQFF	TGCGCCAGCAGCCCCGGGACACAGAACAATGAGCAGTTCTTC
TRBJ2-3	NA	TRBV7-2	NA	CASSLLGGQPSTDTQYF	TGTGCCAGCAGCTTATTAGGCGGGCAACCTAGCACAGATACGCAGTATTTT
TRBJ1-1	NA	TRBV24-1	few	CATSDGQRNTEAFF	TGTGCCACCAGTGATGGCCAAAGGAACACTGAAGCTTTCTTT
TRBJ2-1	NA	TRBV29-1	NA	CSVAHLASHNEQFF	TGCAGCGTCGCACACCTAGCGTCCCACAATGAGCAGTTCTTC
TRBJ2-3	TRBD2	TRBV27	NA	CASSPRLAGVTTDTQYF	TGTGCCAGCAGCCCTCGACTAGCGGGGGTAACCACAGATACGCAGTATTTT
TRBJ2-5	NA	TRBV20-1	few	CSATFLAGFRETQYF	TGCAGTGCAACGTTCCTGGCAGGGTTCCGGGAGACCCAGTACTTC
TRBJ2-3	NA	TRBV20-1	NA	CSARDRLAYTDTQYF	TGCAGTGCTAGAGACCGATTAGCATACACAGATACGCAGTATTTT
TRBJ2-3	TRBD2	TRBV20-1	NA	CSAYDRASGKTDTQYF	TGCAGTGCCTATGACCGGGCTAGCGGGAAGACAGATACGCAGTATTTT
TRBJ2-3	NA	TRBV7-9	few	CASSSLTALETDTQYF	TGTGCCAGCAGCTCCCTGACAGCCCTAGAAACAGATACGCAGTATTTT
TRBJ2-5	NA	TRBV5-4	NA	CASSLRGEAETQYF	TGTGCCAGCAGCTTGCGTGGGGAAGCGGAGACCCAGTACTTC
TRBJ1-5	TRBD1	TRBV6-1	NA	CASSDRRWDRGKHF	TGTGCCAGCAGTGATCGGCGGTGGGACAGGGGGAAGCATTTT
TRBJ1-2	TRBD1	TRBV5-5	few	CASSSRDRDPINYGYTF	TGTGCCAGCAGCTCAAGGGACAGGGACCCAATCAACTATGGCTACACCTTC
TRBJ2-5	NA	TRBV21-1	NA	CASSKEQITYEQDF	TGTGCCAGCAGCAAAGAGCAAATAACCTACGAACAGGACTTC
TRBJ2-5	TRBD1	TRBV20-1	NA	CSVSASGQAIPQYF	TGCAGTGTCAGTGCATCGGGACAGGCTATCCCCCAGTACTTC